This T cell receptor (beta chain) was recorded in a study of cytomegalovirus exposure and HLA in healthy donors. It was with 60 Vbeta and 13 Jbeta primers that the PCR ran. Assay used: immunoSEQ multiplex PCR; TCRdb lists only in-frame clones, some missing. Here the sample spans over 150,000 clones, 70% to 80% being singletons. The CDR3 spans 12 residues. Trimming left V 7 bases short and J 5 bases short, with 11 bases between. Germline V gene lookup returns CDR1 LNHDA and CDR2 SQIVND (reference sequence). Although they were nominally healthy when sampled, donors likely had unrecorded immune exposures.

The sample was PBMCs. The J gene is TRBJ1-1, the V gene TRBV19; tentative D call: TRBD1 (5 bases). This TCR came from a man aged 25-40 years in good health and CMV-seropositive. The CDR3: CASNLGGTEAFF. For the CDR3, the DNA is TGTGCCAGTAATTTGGGGGGGACTGAAGCTTTCTTT.